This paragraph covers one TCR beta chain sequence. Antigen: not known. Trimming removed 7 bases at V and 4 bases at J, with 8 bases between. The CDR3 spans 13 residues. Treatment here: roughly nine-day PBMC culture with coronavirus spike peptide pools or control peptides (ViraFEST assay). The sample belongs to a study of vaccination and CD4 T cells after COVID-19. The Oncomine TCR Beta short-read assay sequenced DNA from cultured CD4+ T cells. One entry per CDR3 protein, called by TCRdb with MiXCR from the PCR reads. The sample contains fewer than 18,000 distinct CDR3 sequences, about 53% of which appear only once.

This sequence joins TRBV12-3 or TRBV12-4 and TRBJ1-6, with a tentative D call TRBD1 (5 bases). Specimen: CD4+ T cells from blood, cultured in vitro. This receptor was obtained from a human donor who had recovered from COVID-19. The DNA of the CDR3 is TGTGCCAGCACGGGGGGTTATAATTCACCCCTCCACTTT. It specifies CASTGGYNSPLHF.